This TCR beta chain was profiled in a study of T cells in Graves' hyperthyroidism and ophthalmopathy. This clonotype was detected ten times or more. Using RNA transcripts as the source, TCR beta CDR3 regions were amplified. HTBI primers were employed in a first-round RT-PCR of the TCR CDR3. One entry per CDR3 protein results from TCRdb running MiXCR on the multiplex PCR reads. This table has approximately 690,000 distinct CDR3 sequences, about 15% appearing once. The CDR3 covers 14 residues. Germline assignment: CDR1 MNHEY and CDR2 SVGEGT. V was clipped by 10 bases and J by 3 bases, with 15 bases between them.

This TCR was recovered from a woman aged 45-65 years with Graves' ophthalmopathy. The specimen was blood. J is TRBJ2-2 and V is TRBV6-2 or TRBV6-3; TRBD1 is a possible D gene (6 bases). The CDR3 is CATGQGRYTGELFF. The CDR3 bases are TGTGCCACCGGTCAGGGGCGATACACCGGGGAGCTGTTTTTT.